Listed below are T cell receptor beta chains from one sample, sequenced in a study of prognosis after radiotherapy for stage I lung cancer. TCRdb re-derived calls from the multiplex PCR reads in MiXCR, one entry per CDR3 protein. The sample yields 50,000 to 75,000 distinct CDR3 sequences, 26% seen once. Sequencing was performed on PBMCs, taken before or after stereotactic body radiation therapy (not recorded which). The source is a donor over 45 with non-small cell lung cancer. Both conserved end residues are part of each CDR3. A D gene is named only where the DNA matches it firmly. Clone sizes are given selectively: once, few, many, or a class where the clone is expanded.

D gene,J gene,clone size,V gene,CDR3 DNA,CDR3 protein
-,TRBJ2-7,many,TRBV12-3/TRBV12-4,TGTGCCAGCAATTTAGGGGGGTACGAGCAGTACTTC,CASNLGGYEQYF
TRBD2,TRBJ2-1,many,TRBV9,TGTGCCAGCAGGGAAGCTAGCGGGGGCAGGGGGGAGCAGTTCTTC,CASREASGGRGEQFF
-,TRBJ2-3,many,TRBV4-1,TGCGCCAGCAGCCAGATGACGGGAATGATGACAGATACGCAGTATTTT,CASSQMTGMMTDTQYF
-,TRBJ1-2,-,TRBV2,TGTGCCAGCAGTGGCCGGGACATGGGTATGTTTAACTATGGCTACACCTTC,CASSGRDMGMFNYGYTF
-,TRBJ2-1,-,TRBV9,-,CATYMCFLYNEQFF
TRBD2,TRBJ2-1,-,TRBV5-4,TGTGTCAGCAGCCCGGGGACTAGCGGCTACAATGAGCAGTTCTTC,CVSSPGTSGYNEQFF
-,TRBJ2-6,-,TRBV2,TGTGCCAGCAGTGATTCGCGGGGCTGGCCCAACGTCCTGACTTTC,CASSDSRGWPNVLTF
-,TRBJ2-3,many,TRBV6-1,TGTGCCAGCAGTGCGGAGGGCGTCAGCACAGATACGCAGTATTTT,CASSAEGVSTDTQYF
-,TRBJ1-5,many,TRBV20-1,TGCAGTGCTAGAGATCAGGAGGGTCAGCCCCAGCATTTT,CSARDQEGQPQHF
-,TRBJ1-6,many,TRBV9,TGTGCCAGCGGAAGCGGGACGAGTAATTCACCCCTCCACTTT,CASGSGTSNSPLHF
-,TRBJ1-2,many,TRBV6-5,TGTGCCAGCAGTTACCCAAGTTTGGATGGCTACACCTTC,CASSYPSLDGYTF
TRBD1,TRBJ1-6,medium-sized,TRBV6-2/TRBV6-3,TGTGCCAGCAGTTCACCGGGACAGGGAAGGGGTTCACCCCTCCACTTT,CASSSPGQGRGSPLHF
-,TRBJ2-2,many,TRBV12-3/TRBV12-4,TGTGCCAGCCACCCAGGGAACGGGGAGCTGTTTTTT,CASHPGNGELFF
TRBD2,TRBJ2-1,many,TRBV6-9,TGTGCCAGCAGTTACCAAGCGGGGGGGCCCGATGAGCAGTTCTTC,CASSYQAGGPDEQFF
-,TRBJ2-3,many,TRBV6-1,TGTGCCAGCAGTGAGCGACCGCCCGATACGCAGTATTTT,CASSERPPDTQYF
TRBD1,TRBJ2-1,-,TRBV4-1,TGCGCCAGAAGCCGAGGCCGGGACAGGGGGCGCGATGAGCAGTTATTC,CARSRGRDRGRDEQLF
TRBD2,TRBJ2-1,many,TRBV12-3/TRBV12-4,TGTGCCAGCAGTTTTACTAGCGTATTTAGGGATGAGCAGTTCTTC,CASSFTSVFRDEQFF
-,TRBJ2-7,many,TRBV2,TGTGCCAGCAGTGCATCTTCCTACGAGCAGTACTTC,CASSASSYEQYF
-,TRBJ2-1,many,TRBV12-3/TRBV12-4,TGTGCCAGCAGTTATACAGGGGGGGTCAATGAGCAGTTCTTC,CASSYTGGVNEQFF
-,TRBJ2-5,many,TRBV5-1,TGCGCCAGCAGCCCCCGGAGAGGGGTAGAGACCCAGTACTTC,CASSPRRGVETQYF
-,TRBJ2-1,many,TRBV4-2,TGTGCCAGCAGCCAAGGGGGCGTCGGCCAGGGGGGCGATGAGCAGTTCTTC,CASSQGGVGQGGDEQFF
-,TRBJ2-2,many,TRBV12-5,TGTGCTAGTGGTTTGCAGGGGTCCGGGGAGCTGTTTTTT,CASGLQGSGELFF
-,TRBJ1-5,many,TRBV6-1,TGTGCCAGCAGTGATCGGGGACCGGACTCAAATCAGCCCCAGCATTTT,CASSDRGPDSNQPQHF
TRBD2,TRBJ2-7,many,TRBV10-3,TGTGCCACCTCAACTAGCGGGGGGTACCACGAGCAGTACTTC,CATSTSGGYHEQYF
TRBD1,TRBJ2-3,many,TRBV5-1,TGCGCCAGCAGCCAACAGGGACAGCTTAGCACAGATACGCAGTATTTT,CASSQQGQLSTDTQYF
TRBD1,TRBJ1-6,once,TRBV6-4,TGTGCCAGCAGTGAAGACACCTACATGACAGGGACACCCCTCCACTTT,CASSEDTYMTGTPLHF
TRBD1,TRBJ2-1,many,TRBV20-1,TGCAGTGCTAGAGATCTAGGACAGGGATATGAGCAGTTCTTC,CSARDLGQGYEQFF
-,TRBJ1-5,-,TRBV6-2/TRBV6-3,TGTGCCAGCCGGACCAGGGGAAATCGGCCCCCGCATTTT,CASRTRGNRPPHF
TRBD2,TRBJ2-7,many,TRBV5-1,TGCGCCAGCAGCGCACTAGCGGGGGGCTACGAGCAGTACTTC,CASSALAGGYEQYF
-,TRBJ1-6,many,TRBV7-2,TGTGCCAGCAGTTCGTATAATTCACCCCTCCACTTT,CASSSYNSPLHF
-,TRBJ1-1,many,TRBV28,TGTGCCAGCAGTTTAAGCAGGGGTGAAGCTTTCTTT,CASSLSRGEAFF
-,TRBJ1-1,many,TRBV5-1,TGCGCCAGCAGCTTGGAGGGGCGGCGAACTGAAGCTTTCTTT,CASSLEGRRTEAFF
-,TRBJ1-5,many,TRBV6-5,TGTGCCAGCAGTTACGGCAATCAGCCCCAGCATTTT,CASSYGNQPQHF
-,TRBJ1-6,medium-sized,TRBV6-8,TGTGCCAGCAGCATTCCGGGACGTGGAGGGAATTCACCCCTCCACTTT,CASSIPGRGGNSPLHF
-,TRBJ2-5,many,TRBV7-2,TGTGCCAGCAGCTTATCGGGCAGGGGAGAGACCCAGTACTTC,CASSLSGRGETQYF
-,TRBJ2-1,many,TRBV15,TGTGCCACCAGCCCATCCCTGGTTCATGAGCAGTTCTTC,CATSPSLVHEQFF
-,TRBJ1-2,-,TRBV6-1,TGTGCCAGCAGTGAAATGGGCGGAAACTATGGCTACACCTTC,CASSEMGGNYGYTF
-,TRBJ1-2,many,TRBV30,TGTGCCTGGAGTACTCGGGCGGTAACTCGGGCCTACACCTTC,CAWSTRAVTRAYTF
-,TRBJ2-1,many,TRBV3-1,TGTGCCAGCAGCCAAGGGTACAATGAGCAGTTCTTC,CASSQGYNEQFF
TRBD2,TRBJ2-1,many,TRBV4-1,TGCGCCAGCAGCCAAGACCAGACTAGCGGGGGGAATGAGCAGTTCTTC,CASSQDQTSGGNEQFF
-,TRBJ2-3,many,TRBV6-1,TGTGCCAGCACCCCCCCCGGGACAGATACGCAGTATTTT,CASTPPGTDTQYF
TRBD1,TRBJ2-7,few,TRBV5-5,TGTGCCAGCAGCTTTCCGGGACAGGGGGTACTCGAGCAGTACTTC,CASSFPGQGVLEQYF
-,TRBJ2-7,many,TRBV4-1,TGCGCCAGCAGCCCAGATAACAGGGTGAGCGAGCAGTACTTC,CASSPDNRVSEQYF
-,TRBJ2-1,once,TRBV2,TGTGCCATTATGATGGGACGGGCCCCTTTGAATGAGCAGTTCTTC,CAIMMGRAPLNEQFF
-,TRBJ1-1,many,TRBV27,TGTGCCAGCAGTTTAACCCCTCGAGGACCCCGGGCTGAAGCTTTCTTT,CASSLTPRGPRAEAFF